Listed below are T cell receptor beta chains from one sample, sequenced in a study of blood T cell repertoires in COVID-19. The assay was immunoSEQ multiplex PCR, and TCRdb's table has in-frame clones only and misses some. The sample holds 240,000 or so clones, 86% seen once. The material sequenced was peripheral blood. The receptor set was obtained from a man older than 75 with acute or convalescent COVID-19. CDR3s include the opening cysteine and the closing phenylalanine or tryptophan. D genes are given only for firm matches. The size field is filled for only some rows; it gives once, few, many or a size class.

length	D	J	V	size	DNA	CDR3
15	-	TRBJ2-7	TRBV10-3	-	TGTGCCATCAGTGTTCAGCAGGTACACCACTACGAGCAGTACTTC	CAISVQQVHHYEQYF
15	TRBD1	TRBJ1-3	TRBV28	-	TGTGCCAGCAGGGGGGACAGCCACTCTGGAAACACCATATATTTT	CASRGDSHSGNTIYF
13	-	TRBJ1-2	TRBV7-2	-	TGTGCCAGCAGCTTCGGCAGCGGCTATGGCTACACCTTC	CASSFGSGYGYTF
15	TRBD1	TRBJ1-5	TRBV19	-	TGTGCCAGTAGTAGGACAGGGGCTAGCAATCAGCCCCAGCATTTT	CASSRTGASNQPQHF
14	TRBD1	TRBJ2-2	TRBV27	-	TGTGCCAGCAAAAGGACAGGGGGCTCCGGGGAGCTGTTTTTT	CASKRTGGSGELFF
14	TRBD1	TRBJ1-2	TRBV14	-	TGTGCCAGCAGCCAAGTGACAGGGAACTATGGCTACACCTTC	CASSQVTGNYGYTF
15	TRBD1	TRBJ1-1	TRBV25-1	-	TGTGCCAGCAGTGGACAGGGAGCCCTGAACACTGAAGCTTTCTTT	CASSGQGALNTEAFF
17	TRBD2	TRBJ2-3	TRBV7-9	-	TGTGCCAGCAGCTCCGCGGGGACTAGCGGCGGCACAGATACGCAGTATTTT	CASSSAGTSGGTDTQYF
15	-	TRBJ1-3	TRBV6-5	few	TGTGCCAGCAGCGCGGGACGGAGCTCTGGAAACACCATATATTTT	CASSAGRSSGNTIYF
15	TRBD2	TRBJ2-1	TRBV27	few	TGTGCCAGCAGTTTATCTCTCGGGGGGGCGGGTGAGCAGTTCTTC	CASSLSLGGAGEQFF
14	TRBD1	TRBJ2-7	TRBV5-1	-	TGCGCCAGCAGCCTGCGACAGGGGGACTACGAGCAGTACTTC	CASSLRQGDYEQYF
16	-	TRBJ1-6	TRBV6-4	-	TGTGCCAGCAGTGACTGTGTAAGACAGAATAATTCACCCCTCCACTTT	CASSDCVRQNNSPLHF
16	-	TRBJ1-1	TRBV6-5	-	TGTGCCAGCAGTTACGGGCCGGGACAACCGAACACTGAAGCTTTCTTT	CASSYGPGQPNTEAFF
16	-	TRBJ1-2	TRBV27	few	TGTGCCAGCAGCTTGACAACAGGGTACGGTGGCTATGGCTACACCTTC	CASSLTTGYGGYGYTF
17	TRBD1	TRBJ2-3	TRBV11-2	-	TGTGCCAGCAGCTTAGCGGGACAGGGAAGGGGAACAGATACGCAGTATTTT	CASSLAGQGRGTDTQYF
13	TRBD1	TRBJ1-6	TRBV6-5	-	TGTGCCAGCACCGGGACAGGGAATTCACCCCTCCACTTT	CASTGTGNSPLHF
15	-	TRBJ1-5	TRBV4-1	-	TGCGCCAGCAGTCCCGGCCAAGACAGCAGCCAGCCCCAGCATTTT	CASSPGQDSSQPQHF
13	-	TRBJ1-6	TRBV7-2	-	TGTGCCAGCAGCTTCCCAGGGATTTCACCCCTCCACTTT	CASSFPGISPLHF
16	-	TRBJ1-4	TRBV5-5	-	TGTGCCAGCAGCGGGGTGAGGGGCGGGGGAAGCGAAAAACTGTTTTTT	CASSGVRGGGSEKLFF
17	TRBD2	TRBJ2-2	TRBV7-8	-	TGTGCCAGCAGCTCTACTAGCGGGGGGGCGAACACCGGGGAGCTGTTTTTT	CASSSTSGGANTGELFF
15	-	TRBJ1-6	TRBV6-1	-	TGTGCCAGCAGTGAATTAAAAGCAGGGCTTTCACCCCTCCACTTT	CASSELKAGLSPLHF
19	TRBD2	TRBJ2-1	TRBV19	-	TGTGCCAGTAGTGGGGGACTAGCGGGAGCAGTGGCGGGTTACAATGAGCAGTTCTTC	CASSGGLAGAVAGYNEQFF
15	TRBD1	TRBJ1-5	TRBV6-5	-	TGTGCCAGCAGCCAACAGGGGGCTCTCAATCAGCCCCAGCATTTT	CASSQQGALNQPQHF
15	-	TRBJ1-6	TRBV4-3	-	TGCGCCAGCAGCCAAGAGGCAGGGTATAATTCACCCCTCCACTTT	CASSQEAGYNSPLHF
13	-	TRBJ1-1	TRBV12-3/TRBV12-4	few	TGTGCCAGCATTGATACGGCGGGCACTGAAGCTTTCTTT	CASIDTAGTEAFF
13	-	TRBJ2-7	TRBV5-4	-	TGTGCCAGCAGCTCCCCGAGGACCTACGAGCAGTACTTC	CASSSPRTYEQYF
15	-	TRBJ2-1	TRBV11-2	-	TGTGCCAGCAGCTTAGAGAGAACTACCTACAATGAGCAGTTCTTC	CASSLERTTYNEQFF
13	-	TRBJ1-2	TRBV6-5	-	TGTGCCAGCATGGGGGCACGTAACTATGGCTACACCTTC	CASMGARNYGYTF
15	-	TRBJ1-4	TRBV6-5	once	TGTGCCAGCAGTTACGGGCGGGGGGCCTTTGAAAAACTGTTTTTT	CASSYGRGAFEKLFF
14	TRBD1	TRBJ1-1	TRBV28	-	TGTGCCAGCAGAACCGGACAGGGTGGAACTGAAGCTTTCTTT	CASRTGQGGTEAFF
18	-	TRBJ2-3	TRBV7-9	-	TGTGCCAGCAGCTCCCAGCTCGGGACAACCCATAGCACAGATACGCAGTATTTT	CASSSQLGTTHSTDTQYF
13	-	TRBJ1-5	TRBV12-2	-	TGTGCAAGTCCCCCGACAGGAGATCAGCCCCAGCATTTT	CASPPTGDQPQHF
14	-	TRBJ1-1	TRBV6-4	-	TGTGCCAGCAGTGAGGACACTGTGAACACTGAAGCTTTCTTT	CASSEDTVNTEAFF
17	-	TRBJ1-3	TRBV18	few	TGTGCCAGCTCACCTATCGGACAGACCGCCTCTGGAAACACCATATATTTT	CASSPIGQTASGNTIYF
13	-	TRBJ2-5	TRBV7-9	once	TGTGCCAGCAGGCGGGCAGGAGAAGAGACCCAGTACTTC	CASRRAGEETQYF
15	-	TRBJ1-6	TRBV6-5	-	TGTGCCAGCTATCCCGTGAGCTCCTATAATTCACCCCTCCACTTT	CASYPVSSYNSPLHF
15	-	TRBJ1-5	TRBV6-2/TRBV6-3	-	TGTGCCAGCAGTTACTCGCCTGGGCTGAGTCAGCCCCAGCATTTT	CASSYSPGLSQPQHF
14	-	TRBJ2-3	TRBV25-1	-	TGTGCCAGCAGTGAAAGGGGGAATCGGGATACGCAGTATTTT	CASSERGNRDTQYF
15	-	TRBJ1-5	TRBV15	-	TGTGCCACCAGCAGAGATGTAGGAGGAACCCAGCCCCAGCATTTT	CATSRDVGGTQPQHF
12	-	TRBJ1-2	TRBV5-8	-	TGTGCCAGCAGCTTGGCCCTGTATGGCTACACCTTC	CASSLALYGYTF
16	TRBD1	TRBJ1-1	TRBV18	-	TGTGCCAGCTCACCTCCCGACAGGGGTTGGAACACTGAAGCTTTCTTT	CASSPPDRGWNTEAFF
16	TRBD1	TRBJ2-6	TRBV10-3	-	TGTGCCATCACTCCGGGACAGGGGGCTGGGGCCAACGTCCTGACTTTC	CAITPGQGAGANVLTF
15	TRBD1	TRBJ1-4	TRBV28	few	TGTGCCAGCAAAGGATCCGGGACAGGCGGCGAAAAACTGTTTTTT	CASKGSGTGGEKLFF
14	TRBD1	TRBJ1-1	TRBV11-2	once	TGTGCCAGCAGCGCGGGGACAGTGAACACTGAAGCTTTCTTT	CASSAGTVNTEAFF
15	TRBD2	TRBJ2-7	TRBV6-5	-	TGTGCCAGCACCGCGGCTAGCGGGGGGGCGAACGAGCAGTACTTC	CASTAASGGANEQYF